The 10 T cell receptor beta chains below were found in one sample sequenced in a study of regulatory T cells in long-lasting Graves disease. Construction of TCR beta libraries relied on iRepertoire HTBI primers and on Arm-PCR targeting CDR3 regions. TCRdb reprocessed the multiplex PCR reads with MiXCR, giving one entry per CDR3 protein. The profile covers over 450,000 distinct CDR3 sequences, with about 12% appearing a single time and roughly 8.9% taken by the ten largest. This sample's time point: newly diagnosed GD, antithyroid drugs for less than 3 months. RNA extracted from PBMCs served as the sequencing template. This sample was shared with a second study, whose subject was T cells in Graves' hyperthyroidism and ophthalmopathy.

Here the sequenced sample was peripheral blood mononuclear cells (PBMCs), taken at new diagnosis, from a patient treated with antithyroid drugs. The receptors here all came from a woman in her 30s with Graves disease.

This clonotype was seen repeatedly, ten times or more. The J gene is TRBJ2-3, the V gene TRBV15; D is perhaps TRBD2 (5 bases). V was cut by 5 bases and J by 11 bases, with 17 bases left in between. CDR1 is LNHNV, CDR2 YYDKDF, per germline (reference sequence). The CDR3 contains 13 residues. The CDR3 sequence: CATSPRTQRRQYF. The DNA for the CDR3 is TGTGCCACCAGCCCGCGGACCCAGCGGAGGCAGTATTTT. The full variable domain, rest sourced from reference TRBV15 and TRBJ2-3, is DAMVIQNPRYQVTQFGKPVTLSCSQTLNHNVMYWYQQKSSQAPKLLFHYYDKDFNNEADTPDNFQSRRPNTSFCFLDIRSPGLGDTAMYLCATSPRTQRRQYFGPGTRLTVL.

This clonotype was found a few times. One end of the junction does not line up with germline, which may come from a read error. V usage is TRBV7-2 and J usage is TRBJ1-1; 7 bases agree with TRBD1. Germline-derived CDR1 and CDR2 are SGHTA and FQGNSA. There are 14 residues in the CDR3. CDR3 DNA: TGTGCCAGCAGCGTGCAGGGGGTGAACACTGGAGCTTTCTTT. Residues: CASSVQGVNTGAFF.

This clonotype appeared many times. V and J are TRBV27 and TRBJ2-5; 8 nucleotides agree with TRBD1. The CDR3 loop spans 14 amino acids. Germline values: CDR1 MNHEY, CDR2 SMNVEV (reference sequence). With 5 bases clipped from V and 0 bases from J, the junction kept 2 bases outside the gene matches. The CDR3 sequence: CASSHRGYQETQYF. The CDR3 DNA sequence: TGTGCCAGCAGTCACAGGGGGTACCAAGAGACCCAGTACTTC.

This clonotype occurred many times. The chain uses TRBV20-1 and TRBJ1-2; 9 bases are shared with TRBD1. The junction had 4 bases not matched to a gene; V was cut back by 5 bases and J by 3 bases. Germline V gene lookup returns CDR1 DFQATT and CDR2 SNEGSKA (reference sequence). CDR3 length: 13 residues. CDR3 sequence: CSALRQGDYGYTF. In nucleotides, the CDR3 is TGCAGTGCTTTAAGACAGGGGGACTATGGCTACACCTTC.

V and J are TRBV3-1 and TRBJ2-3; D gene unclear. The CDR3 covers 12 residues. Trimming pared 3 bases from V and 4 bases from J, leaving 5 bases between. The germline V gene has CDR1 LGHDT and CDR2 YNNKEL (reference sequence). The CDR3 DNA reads TGTGCCAGCAGCCAGATGGCAGATACGCAGTATTTT. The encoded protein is CASSQMADTQYF.

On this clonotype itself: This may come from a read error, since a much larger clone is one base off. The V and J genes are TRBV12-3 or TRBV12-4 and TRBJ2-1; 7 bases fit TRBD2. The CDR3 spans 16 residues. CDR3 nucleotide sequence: TGTGCCAGCATCCCTGGGACTATAGTCTCCTACAATGACCAGTTCTTC. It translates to CASIPGTIVSYNDQFF.

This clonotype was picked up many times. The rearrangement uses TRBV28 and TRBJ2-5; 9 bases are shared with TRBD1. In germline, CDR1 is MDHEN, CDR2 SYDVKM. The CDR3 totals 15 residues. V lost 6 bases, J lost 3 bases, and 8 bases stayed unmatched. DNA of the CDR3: TGTGCCAGCAGCGCCGAGACAGGGGGAAAAGAGACCCAGTACTTC. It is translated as CASSAETGGKETQYF.

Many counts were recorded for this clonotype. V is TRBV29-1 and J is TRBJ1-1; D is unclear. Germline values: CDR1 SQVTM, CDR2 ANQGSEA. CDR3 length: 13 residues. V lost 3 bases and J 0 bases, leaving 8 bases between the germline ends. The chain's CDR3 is CSVDPAMNTEAFF. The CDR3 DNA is TGCAGCGTTGACCCGGCTATGAACACTGAAGCTTTCTTT. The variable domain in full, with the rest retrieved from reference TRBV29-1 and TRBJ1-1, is SAVISQKPSRDICQRGTSLTIQCQVDSQVTMMFWYRQQPGQSLTLIATANQGSEATYESGFVIDKFPISRPNLTFSTLTVSNMSPEDSSIYLCSVDPAMNTEAFFGQGTRLTVV.

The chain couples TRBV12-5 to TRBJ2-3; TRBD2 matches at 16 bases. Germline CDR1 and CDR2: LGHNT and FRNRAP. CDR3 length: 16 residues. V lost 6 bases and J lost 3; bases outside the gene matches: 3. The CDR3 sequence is CASGLGLAGGTDTQYF. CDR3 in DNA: TGTGCTAGTGGACTGGGACTAGCGGGAGGGACAGATACGCAGTATTTT. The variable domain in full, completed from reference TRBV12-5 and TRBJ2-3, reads DARVTQTPRHKVTEMGQEVTMRCQPILGHNTVFWYRQTMMQGLELLAYFRNRAPLDDSGMPKDRFSAEMPDATLATLKIQPSEPRDSAVYFCASGLGLAGGTDTQYFGPGTRLTVL.

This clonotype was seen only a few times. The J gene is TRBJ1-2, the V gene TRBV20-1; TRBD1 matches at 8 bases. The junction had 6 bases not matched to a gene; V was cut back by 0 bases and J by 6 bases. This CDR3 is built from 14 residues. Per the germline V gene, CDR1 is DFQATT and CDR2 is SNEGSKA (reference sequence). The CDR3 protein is CSARDGGQVHGYTF. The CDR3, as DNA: TGCAGTGCTAGAGATGGGGGACAGGTCCATGGCTACACCTTC.